This T cell receptor (beta chain) was retrieved from a study of technical replicates of blood from several donors. V shed 0 bases, J shed 0 bases, and the junction held 14 bases outside the gene matches. The CDR3 loop spans 19 amino acids. Germline lookup yields CDR1 SGHDN and CDR2 FVKESK. Sequencing used immunoSEQ multiplex PCR; TCRdb keeps in-frame clones, though not all of them. The sample consists of more than 90,000 clones, almost 96% of them appearing once. What was sequenced was T cells isolated from PBMCs. The chain employs TRBV14 and TRBJ2-7; 7 bases align to TRBD2. The sequence was collected from a human donor in good health. The CDR3 nucleotides read TGTGCCAGCAGCCAAGATCTAATTAGCGGGCCACGGGTCTCCTACGAGCAGTACTTC. Residues: CASSQDLISGPRVSYEQYF.